The rows below give T cell receptor beta chains drawn from one sample of a study of T-cell reconstitution after alpha-beta-depleted transplantation in children. TCRdb processed the PCR reads anew with MiXCR; each CDR3 protein has one entry. The table lists around 71,000 distinct CDR3 sequences, around 7.9% of them singletons, with around 2.5% in the top ten. Sequenced here: PBMCs from the stem cell graft donor, sampled from the stem cell graft. The receptors shown here come from a human donor who donated a stem cell graft to a child with acute lymphoblastic leukemia. CDR3s include the opening cysteine and the closing phenylalanine or tryptophan. The D gene is left open where the match is weak. Size is omitted from some rows. Given values are once, few, many or a class for expanded clones.

j_gene	d_gene	abundance	v_gene	CDR3nt	CDR3aa
TRBJ2-1	TRBD2	-	TRBV29-1	TGCAGCGTTGAGGTGGAAAGGGGGACGGGCGGGGGGCTCTACAATGAGCAGTTCTTC	CSVEVERGTGGGLYNEQFF
TRBJ1-6	TRBD1	-	TRBV11-1	TGTGCCAGCAGCTCCGGGACAGGGGAATCACCCCTCCACTTT	CASSSGTGESPLHF
TRBJ2-7	-	many	TRBV14	TGTGCCAGCAGCCCCCAAGCTGGCTACTACGAGCAGTACTTC	CASSPQAGYYEQYF
TRBJ1-1	-	once	TRBV4-1	TGCGCCAGCAGCCCTTACTCAGACTTCACTGAAGCTTTCTTT	CASSPYSDFTEAFF
TRBJ1-1	-	many	TRBV25-1	TGTGCCAGCAGACCCCCAGGGATGATGAACACTGAAGCTTTCTTT	CASRPPGMMNTEAFF
TRBJ2-2	-	many	TRBV9	TGTGCCAGCAGCGTAGCCAGCAGTAACACCGGGGAGCTGTTTTTT	CASSVASSNTGELFF
TRBJ1-2	TRBD1	-	TRBV6-2/TRBV6-3	TGTGCCAACGGGGACAGGGGTTTTGGCTACACCTTC	CANGDRGFGYTF
TRBJ1-1	-	many	TRBV6-5	TGTGCCAGCAGTTACTCGATGGAGACTGAAGCTTTCTTT	CASSYSMETEAFF
TRBJ1-6	-	many	TRBV4-1	TGCGCCAGCAGCCAAGAGGCCCGGAACGGTTCACCCCTCCACTTT	CASSQEARNGSPLHF
TRBJ1-1	TRBD1	-	TRBV10-3	TGTGCCATCGGAGAACCGGGACAGGGGGTTGGCACTGAAGCTTTCTTT	CAIGEPGQGVGTEAFF
TRBJ2-2	-	many	TRBV5-1	TGCGCCAGCAGTTCAGCAGGGGCCTCGGTCACCGGGGAGCTGTTTTTT	CASSSAGASVTGELFF
TRBJ1-6	TRBD1	few	TRBV11-2	TGTGCCAGCAGCTCGGACAGGGGGAATTCACCCCTCCACTTT	CASSSDRGNSPLHF
TRBJ2-1	TRBD2	many	TRBV27	TGTGCCAGCAGTCTAATTATGGGGGTGCTAGCGGATTCATACAATGAGCAGTTCTTC	CASSLIMGVLADSYNEQFF
TRBJ1-5	-	many	TRBV20-1	TGCAGTGCTAGACAGGGTGTACAGCCCCAGCATTTT	CSARQGVQPQHF
TRBJ1-4	-	many	TRBV5-1	TGCGCCAGCAGCACTAAGACAGGTGAAAAACTGTTTTTT	CASSTKTGEKLFF
TRBJ1-1	-	few	TRBV6-5	TGTGCCAGCAGTTACCGCTCGTGGACTGCGAACACTGAAGCTTTCTTT	CASSYRSWTANTEAFF
TRBJ2-7	-	many	TRBV18	TGTGCCAGCTCACCACCGGGTACCGAGCAGTACTTC	CASSPPGTEQYF
TRBJ1-1	TRBD1	-	TRBV18	TGTGCCAGCTCAGCCGGGACAGGGCCGAACACTGAAGCTTTCTTT	CASSAGTGPNTEAFF
TRBJ2-6	TRBD2	many	TRBV9	TGTGCCAGCAGCGTAACCGCTAGCGGTTCCTCTGGGGCCAACGTCCTGACTTTC	CASSVTASGSSGANVLTF
TRBJ1-1	TRBD1	many	TRBV6-4	TGTGCCAGCAGTGACCGACAGGGGACTGAAGCTTTCTTT	CASSDRQGTEAFF
TRBJ2-1	TRBD2	-	TRBV11-2	TGTGCCAGCTGTACTAGCGGGGGCTACAATGAGCAGTTCTTC	CASCTSGGYNEQFF
TRBJ1-5	-	many	TRBV10-3	TGTGCCATCAGTGAGATTAGGGGTAATCAGCCCCAGCATTTT	CAISEIRGNQPQHF
TRBJ1-5	TRBD1	many	TRBV5-5	TGTGCCAGCAGCTTGAAGGGGGCGGGGGACAATCAGCCCCAGCATTTT	CASSLKGAGDNQPQHF
TRBJ1-5	-	-	TRBV7-2	TGTGCCAGCAGCTTAGGCGCTCCCAGTCAGCCCCATCATTTT	CASSLGAPSQPHHF
TRBJ2-7	TRBD2	-	TRBV5-1	TGTGCCATGAGCTTGGGGCCCCCCGGGGGGGTCTACGAGCAGTACTTC	CAMSLGPPGGVYEQYF
TRBJ1-1	TRBD1	many	TRBV28	TGTGCCAGCACCGAGACAGGGGTACTATCTCGGGGCACTGAAGCTTTCTTT	CASTETGVLSRGTEAFF
TRBJ1-2	-	many	TRBV28	TGTGCCAGCAGTTTATACCCTACCTATGGCTACACCTTC	CASSLYPTYGYTF
TRBJ2-5	TRBD1	many	TRBV5-1	TGCGCCAGCAGCTTCGGACAGGCCCACCCTAAAGAGACCCAGTACTTC	CASSFGQAHPKETQYF
TRBJ2-5	-	many	TRBV7-2	TGTGCCAGCAGCTTAGTAAGAACCCCTCGGGAGACCCAGTACTTC	CASSLVRTPRETQYF
TRBJ1-6	TRBD1	-	TRBV14	TGTGCCAGCAGTCCCGGACGGACAGGGAGCTCCTATAATTCACCCCTCCACTTT	CASSPGRTGSSYNSPLHF
TRBJ2-1	TRBD2	many	TRBV9	TGTGCCAGCAGCCGGAAAGGACTAGCGGGGTACAATGAGCAGTTCTTC	CASSRKGLAGYNEQFF
TRBJ1-1	TRBD1	many	TRBV6-1	TGTGCCAGCTTGGGACAGGGAGGCACTGAAGCTTTCTTT	CASLGQGGTEAFF
TRBJ1-4	-	few	TRBV11-1	TGTGCCAGCAGCGCCCGGACAGCAACTAATGAAAAACTGTTTTTT	CASSARTATNEKLFF
TRBJ1-1	TRBD1	few	TRBV24-1	TGTGCCACCAGTGATACCCGGGACAGGGAAGCTTTCTTT	CATSDTRDREAFF
TRBJ1-1	-	many	TRBV5-1	TGCGCCAGCGGGGGGTCCTCTGGGGACACTGAAGCTTTCTTT	CASGGSSGDTEAFF
TRBJ2-2	-	-	TRBV28	TGTGCCAGCAGTGGGGGGACAGCCAACACCGGGGAGCTGTTTTTT	CASSGGTANTGELFF
TRBJ2-5	-	few	TRBV12-2	TGTGCAAGTCGCTTAGACGGAGGAAATAAAGAGACCCAGTACTTC	CASRLDGGNKETQYF
TRBJ1-5	TRBD1	few	TRBV12-3/TRBV12-4	TGTGCCAGCAGCCCTGACAGGGAAATCAAGCCCCAGCATTTT	CASSPDREIKPQHF
TRBJ2-5	-	few	TRBV12-3/TRBV12-4	TGTGCCAGCAGTTTAGCGGGCGTCCAAGAGACCCAGTACTTC	CASSLAGVQETQYF
TRBJ1-5	-	few	TRBV6-1	TGTGCCAGCAGCGAGAAGTTTAATCAGGGCCAGCATTTT	CASSEKFNQGQHF
TRBJ2-5	TRBD1	few	TRBV14	TGTGCCAGCAGCCAACGTCCCGGGACAGGGGAGACCCAGTACTTC	CASSQRPGTGETQYF
TRBJ2-3	-	many	TRBV7-9	TGTGCCAGCAGCTTAGATGGCTATCGGTCAGATACGCAGTATTTT	CASSLDGYRSDTQYF
TRBJ2-5	TRBD1	-	TRBV5-4	TGTGCCGGCGGACAGGGACAAGAGACCCAGTACTTC	CAGGQGQETQYF
TRBJ2-7	-	many	TRBV10-3	TGTGCCATCAGTGAGCGCCACGAGCAGTACTTC	CAISERHEQYF
TRBJ2-3	-	few	TRBV4-3	TGCGCCAGCAGCAAGGGTGAACGGGATACGCAGTATTTT	CASSKGERDTQYF
TRBJ2-7	TRBD1	many	TRBV20-1	TGCAGTGCTACGTCGGGCACAGGGGACCCCTACGAGCAGTACTTC	CSATSGTGDPYEQYF
TRBJ2-5	-	-	TRBV7-9	TGTGCCAGCAGCTTAGGTGCGGCTAGCGTTAAAGAGACCCAGTACTTC	CASSLGAASVKETQYF
TRBJ1-1	-	-	TRBV29-1	TGCAGCGCGGGAAGGACTTGGGGATCTGAAGCTTTCTTT	CSAGRTWGSEAFF
TRBJ2-3	-	few	TRBV20-1	TGCAGTGCTCCCGACCCCTACCCAGATACGCAGTATTTT	CSAPDPYPDTQYF